The 5 T cell receptor beta chains presented below share a single source sample, sequenced in a study of T cells in Graves' hyperthyroidism and ophthalmopathy. Researchers took RNA transcripts and amplified the TCR beta CDR3 regions from them. First-round RT-PCR with HTBI primers amplified the TCR CDR3 region. TCRdb analysed the multiplex PCR reads with MiXCR anew, one entry per CDR3 protein. This sample has a few hundred thousand distinct CDR3 sequences; roughly 16% occur once, and the top ten carry approximately 30%. The sample taken for sequencing was blood. These receptors all come from a woman aged 25 to 39 with Graves' ophthalmopathy.

This clonotype was counted between two and nine times. J is TRBJ2-3 and V is TRBV4-3, with D perhaps matching TRBD2 (6 bases). The CDR3 has 15 residues. Germline-derived CDR1 and CDR2 are LGHNA and YSLEER. V was trimmed by 1 base and J by 2 bases, leaving 10 bases between them. The CDR3 DNA reads TGCGCCAGCAGCCAAGGGGGACTTGCCACAGATACGCAGTATTTT. Translating it yields CASSQGGLATDTQYF.

The chain couples TRBV5-1 to TRBJ2-7; 16 nucleotides agree with TRBD2. Germline V gene lookup returns CDR1 SGHRS and CDR2 YFSETQ. Trimming took 6 bases from V and 3 from J; bases not matched to a gene: 6. This CDR3 has 16 residues. The CDR3 sequence is CASTGLAGGPNYEQYF. The CDR3 DNA follows: TGCGCCAGCACGGGACTAGCGGGGGGGCCCAACTACGAGCAGTACTTC.

V usage is TRBV28 and J usage is TRBJ1-1; 9 bases map to TRBD1. J was trimmed by 2 bases and V by 4 bases; bases with no gene match: 2. CDR3 length: 14 residues. Germline loops: CDR1 MDHEN, CDR2 SYDVKM. CDR3 DNA sequence: TGTGCCAGCAGTTCGACAGGGGGAAACACTGAAGCTTTCTTT. It translates to CASSSTGGNTEAFF.

This clonotype was detected only a few times. This sequence joins TRBV5-5 and TRBJ2-2, with 9 bases matching TRBD2. Trimming removed 7 bases from V and 5 bases from J; junction bases left unmatched: 9. The CDR3 has 15 amino acids. CDR1 and CDR2 (germline): SGHKS, YYEKEE (reference sequence). CDR3 DNA: TGTGCCAGCTGGTTAGGACTAGCGACGACCGGGGAGCTGTTTTTT. It specifies CASWLGLATTGELFF.

This clonotype was observed at least ten times. The V gene is TRBV11-2, the J gene TRBJ2-7, with 9 bases lining up with TRBD1. The germline CDR1 and CDR2 sequences are SGHAT and FQNNGV. The CDR3 runs to 17 residues. V trimming: 3 bases; J trimming: 2 bases; junction bases outside the gene matches: 11. CDR3 sequence (DNA): TGTGCCAGCAGCTTGCGGTCGACCAGACAGGGGGCCTACGAGCAGTACTTC. This gives the protein CASSLRSTRQGAYEQYF.